This T cell receptor beta chain is from a study of T-cell reconstitution after alpha-beta-depleted transplantation in children. Study-wide findings and caveats: Roughly two months post-transplant, alpha-beta T cells reportedly originated from several hundred graft clones that had expanded. After one year, T-cell counts and TCRbeta diversity mostly came from new T cells. There were some patients whose high TCRbeta diversity at day 60 came from surviving recipient T cells and thymic progenitors.

Unique molecular identifiers were incorporated into the prepared TCRbeta library. TCRdb recomputed calls from the PCR reads with MiXCR, one row per CDR3 protein. The sample records 600,000 to 800,000 distinct CDR3 sequences, less than 15% being singletons. The table lists this clonotype with many counts. The antigen remains unidentified. Sequenced material: PBMCs, taken before TCRalphabeta/CD19-depleted stem cell transplant. The receptor was derived from a girl aged 2 to 10 with congenital amegakaryocytic thrombocytopenia, due to receive a stem cell transplant.

The chain's CDR3 is CSASDRSNEQFF. Here the CDR3 DNA reads TGCAGTGCTAGCGACAGAAGCAATGAGCAGTTCTTC. The V and J genes are TRBV20-1 and TRBJ2-1, with D perhaps matching TRBD1 (5 bases). CDR1 and CDR2 (germline): DFQATT, SNEGSKA (reference sequence). The CDR3 has 12 amino acids. Trimming cost V 3 bases and J 6 bases, with 9 bases left between them.